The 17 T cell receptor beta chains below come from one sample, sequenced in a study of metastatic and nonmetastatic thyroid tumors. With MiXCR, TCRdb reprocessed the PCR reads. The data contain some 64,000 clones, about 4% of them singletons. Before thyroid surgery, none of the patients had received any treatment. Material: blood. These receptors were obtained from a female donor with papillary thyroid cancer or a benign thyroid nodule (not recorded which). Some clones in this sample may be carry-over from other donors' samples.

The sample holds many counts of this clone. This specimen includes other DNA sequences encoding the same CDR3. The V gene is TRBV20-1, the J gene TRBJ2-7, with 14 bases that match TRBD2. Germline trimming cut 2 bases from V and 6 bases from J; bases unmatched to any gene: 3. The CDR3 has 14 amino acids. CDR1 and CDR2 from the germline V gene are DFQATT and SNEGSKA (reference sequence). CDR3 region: CSARKGLAGGEQYF. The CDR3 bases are TGCAGTGCTAGAAAAGGACTAGCGGGAGGCGAGCAGTACTTC.

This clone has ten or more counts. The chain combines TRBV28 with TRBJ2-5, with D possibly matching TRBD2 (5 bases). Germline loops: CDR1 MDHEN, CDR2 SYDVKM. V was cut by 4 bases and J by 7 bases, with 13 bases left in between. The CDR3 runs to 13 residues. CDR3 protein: CASSSNKGGTQYF. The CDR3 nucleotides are TGTGCCAGCAGTTCAAACAAAGGAGGGACCCAGTACTTC.

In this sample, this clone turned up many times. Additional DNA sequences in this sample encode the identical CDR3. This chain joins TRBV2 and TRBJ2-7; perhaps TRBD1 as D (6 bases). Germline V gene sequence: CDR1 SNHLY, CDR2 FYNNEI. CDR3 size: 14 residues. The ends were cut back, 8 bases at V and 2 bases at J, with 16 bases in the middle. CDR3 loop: CASGPNRETYEQYF. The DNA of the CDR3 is TGTGCCAGCGGCCCAAACAGGGAAACCTACGAGCAGTACTTC.

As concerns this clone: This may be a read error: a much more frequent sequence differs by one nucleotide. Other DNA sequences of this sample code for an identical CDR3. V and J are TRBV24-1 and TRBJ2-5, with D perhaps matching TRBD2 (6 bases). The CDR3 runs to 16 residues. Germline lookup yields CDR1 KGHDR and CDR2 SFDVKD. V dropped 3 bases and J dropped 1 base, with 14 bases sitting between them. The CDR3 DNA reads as TGTGCCACCAGTGATCCCGGGAGTGGAGCCCAAGAGACCCAGTACTTC. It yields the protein CATSDPGSGAQETQYF.

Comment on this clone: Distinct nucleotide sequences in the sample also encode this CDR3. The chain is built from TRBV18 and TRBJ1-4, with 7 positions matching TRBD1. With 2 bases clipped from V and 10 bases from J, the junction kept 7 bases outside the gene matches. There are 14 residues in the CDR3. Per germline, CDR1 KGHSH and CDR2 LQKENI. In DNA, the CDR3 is TGTGCCAGCTCACCAGACAGACAGGGTCTAAAACTGTTTTTT. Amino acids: CASSPDRQGLKLFF.

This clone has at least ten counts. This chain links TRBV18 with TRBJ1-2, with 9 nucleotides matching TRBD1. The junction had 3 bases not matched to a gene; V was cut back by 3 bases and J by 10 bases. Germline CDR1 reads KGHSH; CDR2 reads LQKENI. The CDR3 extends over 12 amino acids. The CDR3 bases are TGTGCCAGCTCACCCGGACAGGGGCCCTACACCTTC. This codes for CASSPGQGPYTF.

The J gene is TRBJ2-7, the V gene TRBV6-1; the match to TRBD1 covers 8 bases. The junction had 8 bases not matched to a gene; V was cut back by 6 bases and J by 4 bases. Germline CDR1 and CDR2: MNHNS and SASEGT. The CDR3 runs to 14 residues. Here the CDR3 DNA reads TGTGCCAGCAGGAATCAGGGGGCGTTATACGAGCAGTACTTC. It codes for CASRNQGALYEQYF.

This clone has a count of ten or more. The CDR3 region is CASSAGDRKYTEAFF. In nucleotides, the CDR3 is TGTGCCAGCAGCGCCGGGGACCGCAAATACACTGAAGCTTTCTTT. J is TRBJ1-1 and V is TRBV9, with a tentative D call TRBD1 (5 bases). Germline CDR1 reads SGDLS; CDR2 reads YYNGEE. Trimming cost V 3 bases and J 3 bases, with 15 bases left between them. The CDR3 consists of 15 residues.

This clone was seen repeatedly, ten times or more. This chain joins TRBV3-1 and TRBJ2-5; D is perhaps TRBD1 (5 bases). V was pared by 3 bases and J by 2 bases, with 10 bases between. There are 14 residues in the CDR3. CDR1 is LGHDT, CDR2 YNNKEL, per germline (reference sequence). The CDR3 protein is CASSHLGAQETQYF. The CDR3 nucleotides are TGTGCCAGCAGCCATTTAGGGGCTCAAGAGACCCAGTACTTC.

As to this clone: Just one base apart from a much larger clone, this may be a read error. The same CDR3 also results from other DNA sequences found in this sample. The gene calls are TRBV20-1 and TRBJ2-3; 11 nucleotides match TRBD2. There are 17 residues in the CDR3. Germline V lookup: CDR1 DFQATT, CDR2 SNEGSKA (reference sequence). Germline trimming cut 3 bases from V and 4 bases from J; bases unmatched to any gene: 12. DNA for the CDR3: TGCAGTGCTAGTAGGGGGACTAGCGGTATTGGGTCAGATACGCAGTATTTT. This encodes CSASRGTSGIGSDTQYF.

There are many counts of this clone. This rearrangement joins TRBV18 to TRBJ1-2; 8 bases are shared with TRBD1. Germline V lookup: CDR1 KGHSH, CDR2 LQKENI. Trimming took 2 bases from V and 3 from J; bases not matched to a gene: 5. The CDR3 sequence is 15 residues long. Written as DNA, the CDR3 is TGTGCCAGCTCACCATCGACAGGGGTTGACTATGGCTACACCTTC. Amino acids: CASSPSTGVDYGYTF.

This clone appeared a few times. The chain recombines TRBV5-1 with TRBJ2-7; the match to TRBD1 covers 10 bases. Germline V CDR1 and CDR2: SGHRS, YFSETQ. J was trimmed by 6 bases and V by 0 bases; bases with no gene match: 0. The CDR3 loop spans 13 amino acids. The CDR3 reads CASSLGDRGEQYF. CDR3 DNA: TGCGCCAGCAGCTTGGGGGACAGGGGCGAGCAGTACTTC.

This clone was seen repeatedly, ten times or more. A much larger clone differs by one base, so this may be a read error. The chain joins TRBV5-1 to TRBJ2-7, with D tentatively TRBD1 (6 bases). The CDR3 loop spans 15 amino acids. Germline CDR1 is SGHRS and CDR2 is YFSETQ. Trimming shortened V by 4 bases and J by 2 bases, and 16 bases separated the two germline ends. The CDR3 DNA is TGCGCCAGCAGCAGAGGGGCAGGACAGACCTACGAGCAGTACTTC. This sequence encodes CASSRGAGQTYEQYF.

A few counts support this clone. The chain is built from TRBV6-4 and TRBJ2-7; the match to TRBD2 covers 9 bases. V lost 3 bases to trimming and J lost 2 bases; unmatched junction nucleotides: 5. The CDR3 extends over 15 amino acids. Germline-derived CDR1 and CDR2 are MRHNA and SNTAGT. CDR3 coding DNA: TGTGCCAGCAGTGATGAAGCGGGAGGAGCCTACGAGCAGTACTTC. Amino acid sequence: CASSDEAGGAYEQYF.

CDR3 region: CASSFGSRYEQYF. CDR3 in DNA: TGTGCCAGCAGTTTCGGTAGTAGGTACGAGCAGTACTTC. The chain has TRBV27 and TRBJ2-7; D ambiguous. Germline CDR1 is MNHEY and CDR2 is SMNVEV (reference sequence). The CDR3 consists of 13 residues. Trimming stripped 3 bases from V and 4 bases from J, with 10 bases between.

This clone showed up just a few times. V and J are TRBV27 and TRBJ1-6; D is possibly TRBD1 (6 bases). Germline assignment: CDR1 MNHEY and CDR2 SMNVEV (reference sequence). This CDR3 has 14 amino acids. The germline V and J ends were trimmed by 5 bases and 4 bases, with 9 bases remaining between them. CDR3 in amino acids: CASSGTPYNSPLHF. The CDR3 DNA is TGTGCCAGCAGTGGGACACCGTATAATTCACCCCTCCACTTT.

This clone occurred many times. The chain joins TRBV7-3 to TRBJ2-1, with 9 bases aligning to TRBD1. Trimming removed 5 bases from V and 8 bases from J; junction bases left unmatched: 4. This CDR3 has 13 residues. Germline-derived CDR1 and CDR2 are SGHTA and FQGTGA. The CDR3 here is CASSLDRGDEQFF. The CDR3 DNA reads TGTGCCAGCAGCCTTGACAGGGGGGATGAGCAGTTCTTC.